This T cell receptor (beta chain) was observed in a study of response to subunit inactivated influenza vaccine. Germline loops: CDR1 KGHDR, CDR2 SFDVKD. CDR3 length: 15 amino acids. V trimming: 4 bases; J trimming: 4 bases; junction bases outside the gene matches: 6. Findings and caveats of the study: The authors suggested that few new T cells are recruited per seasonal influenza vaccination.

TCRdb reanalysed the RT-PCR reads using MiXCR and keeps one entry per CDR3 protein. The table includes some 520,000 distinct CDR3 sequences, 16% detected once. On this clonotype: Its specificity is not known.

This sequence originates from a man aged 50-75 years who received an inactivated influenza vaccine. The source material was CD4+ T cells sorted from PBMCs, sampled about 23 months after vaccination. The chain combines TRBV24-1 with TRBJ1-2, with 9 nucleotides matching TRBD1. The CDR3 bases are TGTGCCACCAGTGAAAACAGGGGGCATTCCTATGGCTACACCTTC. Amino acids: CATSENRGHSYGYTF.